Below, 19 T cell receptor beta chains from the same sample are listed, as sequenced in a study of T-cell reconstitution after alpha-beta-depleted transplantation in children. As it was prepared, the TCRbeta library received unique molecular identifiers. MiXCR, run by TCRdb on the PCR reads, gives a single entry per CDR3 protein. The sample contains about 980,000 distinct CDR3 sequences, 25% to 30% of which appear only once. The sample here was PBMCs, mostly from graft donor cells, taken 360 days after TCRalphabeta/CD19-depleted stem cell transplant. These receptors were taken from a boy under three years old who had a stem cell transplant for SCID, so the T cells may come from the graft donor.

This clonotype turned up a few times. V usage is TRBV10-3 and J usage is TRBJ2-7; 7 nucleotides match TRBD1. The V gene end was trimmed by 3 bases and the J gene end by 0 bases; junction bases not matched to a gene: 8. The CDR3 has 16 amino acids. Per germline, CDR1 ENHRY and CDR2 SYGVKD. For the CDR3, the DNA is TGTGCCATCAGTGACCCGGGACAGCCGAGCTCCTACGAGCAGTACTTC. Translated: CAISDPGQPSSYEQYF.

This clonotype was detected once. The chain links TRBV24-1 to TRBJ2-1, with a tentative D call TRBD2 (5 bases). CDR3 size: 14 residues. Germline loops: CDR1 KGHDR, CDR2 SFDVKD. Trimming pared 2 bases from V and 4 bases from J, leaving 8 bases between. The CDR3 DNA reads as TGTGCCACCAGTGATTCCCGCGGGTACAATGAGCAGTTCTTC. It is translated as CATSDSRGYNEQFF.

This clonotype was found a few times. This chain connects TRBV20-1 to TRBJ2-1; 11 bases are shared with TRBD1. Germline V lookup: CDR1 DFQATT, CDR2 SNEGSKA (reference sequence). The CDR3 contains 14 residues. The junction had 4 bases not matched to a gene; V was cut back by 6 bases and J by 3 bases. The DNA for the CDR3 is TGCAGTGCCCGGACAGGGGGCCTCTACAATGAGCAGTTCTTC. Translating gives CSARTGGLYNEQFF.

This clonotype appeared many times. The chain is built from TRBV12-3 or TRBV12-4 and TRBJ2-6; D unclear. Trimming shortened V by 4 bases and J by 0 bases, and 16 bases separated the two germline ends. The CDR3 length is 18 residues. CDR3 sequence (DNA): TGTGCCAGCAGTTCCCTTCGGACCGGAATCTCTGGGGCCAACGTCCTGACTTTC. Translation: CASSSLRTGISGANVLTF.

V is TRBV20-1 and J is TRBJ2-7; TRBD1 matches at 9 bases. V gave up 4 bases and J gave up 3 bases; unmatched junction bases: 7. The CDR3 totals 14 residues. The germline gives CDR1 DFQATT, CDR2 SNEGSKA (reference sequence). The CDR3 DNA reads as TGCAGTGCTAATAGCCGGGACAGGGTCTACGAGCAGTACTTC. It translates to CSANSRDRVYEQYF.

This clonotype has only a few counts. V is TRBV7-3 and J is TRBJ1-2; unclear D gene. Germline CDR1 and CDR2: SGHTA and FQGTGA. The CDR3 runs 14 residues. Trimming pared 4 bases from V and 7 bases from J, leaving 16 bases between. CDR3 sequence reads: CASSSPKGSGGYTF. CDR3 bases: TGTGCCAGCAGCTCGCCAAAAGGGTCTGGTGGCTACACCTTC.

V usage is TRBV12-3 or TRBV12-4 and J usage is TRBJ2-7, with D possibly matching TRBD2 (5 bases). V was cut by 0 bases and J by 3 bases, with 9 bases left in between. The CDR3 runs 14 residues. The DNA for the CDR3 is TGTGCCAGCAGTTTAGCAGGCGAGGGCTACGAGCAGTACTTC. Its protein is CASSLAGEGYEQYF.

The table lists this clonotype with a few counts. The CDR3 DNA sequence: TGTGCCAGCAGCTTAATCGGGCCTAAGCAGTATTTT. As protein: CASSLIGPKQYF. The V call is TRBV11-2, the J call TRBJ2-3; D not resolved. CDR1 SGHAT and CDR2 FQNNGV come from the germline V gene. The CDR3 runs to 12 residues. Between the trimmed V and J ends, which lost 2 bases and 11 bases, there was a span of 11 bases.

This chain connects TRBV3-1 to TRBJ2-7; D gene unclear. The CDR3 has 12 residues. CDR1 is LGHDT, CDR2 YNNKEL, per germline (reference sequence). Trimming cost V 6 bases and J 6 bases, with 12 bases left between them. DNA of the CDR3: TGTGCCAGCAGGGGTAATAAAATCGAGCAGTACTTC. Translated, it gives CASRGNKIEQYF.

This clonotype was detected ten times or more. V and J are TRBV12-3 or TRBV12-4 and TRBJ2-3; D is unresolved. CDR3 size: 14 residues. Trimming left V 3 bases short and J 2 bases short, with 9 bases between. The CDR3 nucleotides read TGTGCCAGCAGTTTTGGGCAGAACACAGATACGCAGTATTTT. This sequence encodes CASSFGQNTDTQYF.

This clonotype was observed a few times. The chain combines TRBV20-1 with TRBJ2-7; no clear D. The germline V and J ends were trimmed by 0 bases and 4 bases, with 10 bases remaining between them. Looked up from germline, CDR1 is DFQATT and CDR2 is SNEGSKA (reference sequence). This CDR3 is built from 13 residues. The CDR3 DNA is TGCAGTGCTAGAGATCTAAGAGGTTACGAGCAGTACTTC. It is translated as CSARDLRGYEQYF.

The chain carries TRBV4-2 and TRBJ2-6; 10 positions agree with TRBD2. Trimming cost V 0 bases and J 0 bases; bases outside gene matches: 2. CDR1 LGHNA and CDR2 YNFKEQ come from the germline V gene. CDR3 size: 18 residues. This CDR3 reads CASSQDQRGGSGANVLTF. In nucleotides, the CDR3 is TGTGCCAGCAGCCAAGACCAGCGGGGGGGCTCTGGGGCCAACGTCCTGACTTTC.

This clonotype was seen once. This rearrangement joins TRBV5-1 to TRBJ1-1; TRBD1 agrees at 8 bases. This CDR3 has 14 residues. The germline gives CDR1 SGHRS, CDR2 YFSETQ. V lost 4 bases and J lost 8; bases outside the gene matches: 10. In nucleotides, the CDR3 is TGCGCCAGCAGCAGGGGACAGGCGAACAGAGAAGCTTTCTTT. The encoded protein is CASSRGQANREAFF.

This rearrangement joins TRBV7-9 to TRBJ2-5; 8 nucleotides align to TRBD1. Germline assignment: CDR1 SEHNR and CDR2 FQNEAQ (reference sequence). Trimming at V came to 3 bases and at J to 4 bases, leaving 10 bases not matched to a gene. This CDR3 has 16 amino acids. For the CDR3, the DNA is TGTGCCAGCAGCTTTAAGGCCCCAGGGGGCTCAGAGACCCAGTACTTC. Protein: CASSFKAPGGSETQYF.

Turning to this clonotype: One end of the junction fails to match germline, which may point to a read error. The chain couples TRBV5-1 to TRBJ1-3; a possible D gene is TRBD1 (5 bases). CDR3 length: 15 residues. Germline V gene data show CDR1 as SGHRS and CDR2 as YFSETQ. CDR3 amino acids: CASSLGGISGNTIYF. The CDR3 nucleotides read TGTGCCAGCAGCTTGGGGGGGATCTCTGGAAACACCATATATTTT.

This clonotype was picked up a small number of times. This chain uses TRBV15 with TRBJ2-5, with 10 bases that match TRBD1. The ends lost 0 bases at V and 4 bases at J; junction bases unmatched: 8. The CDR3 sequence is 17 residues long. CDR1 is LNHNV and CDR2 is YYDKDF in the germline V gene (reference sequence). CDR3 in amino acids: CATSRDHPTGGRETQYF. The DNA of the CDR3 is TGTGCCACCAGCAGAGATCACCCGACAGGGGGCAGAGAGACCCAGTACTTC.

This clonotype has a handful of counts. The chain is built from TRBV10-3 and TRBJ1-2, with TRBD1 matching over 9 bases. CDR3 length: 14 residues. Per the germline V gene, CDR1 is ENHRY and CDR2 is SYGVKD. Trimming cost V 6 bases and J 3 bases; bases outside gene matches: 5. CDR3 amino acids: CAIRETGGYYGYTF. The CDR3 DNA reads as TGTGCCATCAGGGAAACAGGGGGCTACTATGGCTACACCTTC.

The V call is TRBV4-1, the J call TRBJ2-4; D tentatively fits TRBD1 or TRBD2 (5 bases each). V was pared by 1 base and J by 1 base, with 14 bases between. The V gene's germline CDR1 is MGHRA and CDR2 YSYEKL. This CDR3 comprises 17 residues. Here the CDR3 reads CASSQVGVASAKNIQYF. In DNA, the CDR3 is TGCGCCAGCAGCCAAGTGGGGGTAGCGTCGGCCAAAAACATTCAGTACTTC.

J is TRBJ2-1 and V is TRBV7-6, with TRBD1 identical over 11 bases. Unmatched junction bases numbered 7, after V lost 1 base and J lost 8 bases. CDR3 size: 16 residues. Germline loops: CDR1 SGHVS, CDR2 FNYEAQ. The CDR3 region has the DNA TGTGCCAGCAGCTTAGTCGCGGGACAGGGGGACCATGAGCAGTTCTTC. Its protein product is CASSLVAGQGDHEQFF. Full variable domain (rest looked up from reference TRBV7-6 and TRBJ2-1): GAGVSQSPRYKVTKRGQDVALRCDPISGHVSLYWYRQALGQGPEFLTYFNYEAQQDKSGLPNDRFSAERPEGSISTLTIQRTEQRDSAMYRCASSLVAGQGDHEQFFGPGTRLTVL.